These 18 T cell receptor beta chains share one sample of origin, sequenced in a study of graft-versus-host responses after intestinal transplantation. Method: immunoSEQ multiplex PCR; TCRdb's copy keeps in-frame clones and lacks some. The table includes several thousand clones, approximately 22% detected once. The source was alloreactive CD4+ T cells from a mixed lymphocyte reaction culture, collected before transplantation. Subset described: CFSE-low proliferating T cells sorted from approximately six-day pre-transplant mixed lymphocyte reaction (GvH or HvG direction). Receptor source: a human patient who was an organ donor for intestinal transplantation.

Of note for this clone: Germline is not matched at one junction end, which may reflect a read error. The chain links TRBV4-3 to TRBJ1-5; a possible D gene is TRBD1 (6 bases). Germline V gene sequence: CDR1 LGHNA, CDR2 YSLEER. This CDR3 has 14 residues. CDR3 in amino acids: CASSQGWGRTAPAF. The DNA of the CDR3 is TGCGCCAGCAGCCAAGGGTGGGGGCGAACAGCCCCAGCATTT.

V and J are TRBV19 and TRBJ1-2; maybe TRBD1 (6 bases). CDR3 length: 17 amino acids. The ends were cut back, 3 bases at V and 6 bases at J, with 23 bases in the middle. The V gene's germline CDR1 is LNHDA and CDR2 SQIVND (reference sequence). Here the CDR3 DNA reads TGTGCCAGTAGTATTTTCACGCGGGACACAAGGTCCGATGGCTACACCTTC. It translates to CASSIFTRDTRSDGYTF.

This clone qualifies as medium-sized. This sequence joins TRBV5-1 and TRBJ2-2; a possible D gene is TRBD1 (6 bases). The CDR3 runs 18 residues. Trimming took off 6 bases at V and 6 bases at J, with 27 bases between the two ends. The germline gives CDR1 SGHRS, CDR2 YFSETQ. For the CDR3, the DNA is TGCGCCAGCACCATGGCTTGGGGGCCTAGCTCGAGGCCCGGGGAGCTGTTTTTT. It is translated as CASTMAWGPSSRPGELFF.

Worth noting for this clone: A much more abundant neighbour one base away suggests this may be a read error. The V call is TRBV18, the J call TRBJ2-4, with D perhaps TRBD1 (5 bases). The CDR3 length is 14 residues. Germline V lookup: CDR1 KGHSH, CDR2 LQKENI. Here the CDR3 reads CASSKGISKNIQCF. The CDR3 DNA sequence: TGTGCCAGCTCCAAGGGGATATCCAAAAACATTCAGTGCTTC.

The rearrangement links TRBV5-1 to TRBJ1-2; the match to TRBD1 covers 7 bases. This CDR3 has 14 residues. Per the germline V gene, CDR1 is SGHRS and CDR2 is YFSETQ. J gave up 5 bases and V 4 bases, and 8 bases lay outside the gene matches. CDR3 bases: TGCGCCAGCAGCATACGACAGGGTGCATATGGCTACACCTTC. Translation gives CASSIRQGAYGYTF.

This clone is medium-sized within its sample. V gene TRBV19 combines with J gene TRBJ2-3; possible D gene TRBD1, 6 bases. Trimming shortened V by 4 bases and J by 8 bases, and 16 bases separated the two germline ends. Germline V CDR1 and CDR2: LNHDA, SQIVND (reference sequence). The CDR3 runs 14 residues. As DNA, the CDR3 is TGTGCCAGTAGTAAGGACAGCATCTCCCGTACGCAGTATTTT. Its translation is CASSKDSISRTQYF.

This rearrangement joins TRBV23-1 to TRBJ2-3; TRBD2 matches at 9 bases. TRBV23-1 has ORF status, its function being uncertain. J was trimmed by 3 bases and V by 2 bases; bases with no gene match: 12. This CDR3 is built from 18 residues. In DNA, the CDR3 is TGCGCCAGCAGTCAACCCCTCGGAGCGGGGGGTGAGACAGATACGCAGTATTTT. Its protein product is CASSQPLGAGGETDTQYF.

A few counts support this clone. The J gene is TRBJ2-1, the V gene TRBV11-3, with TRBD2 as a possible D gene (5 bases). This CDR3 spans 15 amino acids. Germline CDR1 is SGHNT and CDR2 is YENEEA. The V gene lost 0 bases and the J gene lost 8 bases, with 14 bases spanning the gap. The CDR3 protein is CASSLDWPGIHEQFF. The CDR3 DNA is TGTGCCAGCAGCTTAGATTGGCCGGGGATCCATGAGCAGTTCTTC.

This clone was counted between two and nine times. The V call is TRBV4-1, the J call TRBJ1-1; the D gene is possibly TRBD1 (6 bases). Trimming shortened V by 3 bases and J by 3 bases, and 17 bases separated the two germline ends. Germline V gene data show CDR1 as MGHRA and CDR2 as YSYEKL. The CDR3 is 16 residues long. The CDR3, as DNA: TGCGCCAGCAGCCAGGGACTTACAGGGCAGGACACTGAAGCTTTCTTT. Its translation is CASSQGLTGQDTEAFF.

This clone was observed a handful of times. The chain joins TRBV5-1 to TRBJ2-7; 7 bases fit TRBD1. Losses at the gene ends were 4 bases for V and 2 bases for J; bases not matched to a gene: 6. The CDR3 length is 14 residues. Germline loops: CDR1 SGHRS, CDR2 YFSETQ. The CDR3 reads CASSATGTAYEQYF. The CDR3 nucleotides read TGCGCCAGCAGCGCTACCGGGACAGCCTACGAGCAGTACTTC.

The table lists this clone with a few counts. The rearrangement links TRBV5-4 to TRBJ2-3; unclear D gene. Trimming removed 4 bases from V and 4 bases from J, with 16 bases in between. The length of the CDR3 is 15 residues. CDR1 and CDR2 (germline): SGHNT, YYREEE (reference sequence). The CDR3 protein is CASSPRVGIPDTQYF. DNA of the CDR3: TGTGCCAGCAGCCCCCGCGTGGGTATACCAGATACGCAGTATTTT.

This clone was found a few times. The chain has TRBV6-5 and TRBJ2-5; 7 nucleotides agree with TRBD1. The germline gives CDR1 MNHEY, CDR2 SVGAGI. The CDR3 totals 13 residues. Losses at the gene ends were 2 bases for V and 3 bases for J; bases not matched to a gene: 0. DNA of the CDR3: TGTGCCAGCAGTTACACAGGGGAAGAGACCCAGTACTTC. Its translation is CASSYTGEETQYF.

The CDR3: CASSLTGVGGSSYEQYF. CDR3 DNA sequence: TGTGCCAGCAGCTTAACGGGGGTGGGAGGGAGCTCCTACGAGCAGTACTTC. This chain connects TRBV11-3 to TRBJ2-7, with 7 bases fitting TRBD2. V shed 2 bases and J 0 bases; nucleotides not matched to a gene: 10. The germline V gene has CDR1 SGHNT and CDR2 YENEEA. CDR3 length equals 17 residues. The variable domain in full, completed from reference TRBV11-3 and TRBJ2-7, reads EAGVVQSPRYKIIEKKQPVAFWCNPISGHNTLYWYLQNLGQGPELLIRYENEEAVDDSQLPKDRFSAERLKGVDSTLKIQPAELGDSAVYLCASSLTGVGGSSYEQYFGPGTRLTVT.

In this sample, this clone turned up a few times. The chain links TRBV11-1 to TRBJ1-2; D remains unclear. There are 13 residues in the CDR3. Trimming pared 7 bases from V and 4 bases from J, leaving 13 bases between. Germline V gene sequence: CDR1 SGHAT, CDR2 FQDESV (reference sequence). The CDR3 region is CASTIVASYGYTF. The CDR3 region has the DNA TGTGCCAGCACCATCGTGGCTAGCTATGGCTACACCTTC.

The CDR3 DNA reads as TGTGCCAGTAGTATAACCAGGGGAGGCCATCAGCCCCAGCATTTT. The encoded protein is CASSITRGGHQPQHF. This chain joins TRBV19 and TRBJ1-5; possibly TRBD1 for D (6 bases). This CDR3 spans 15 amino acids. The ends were cut back, 2 bases at V and 5 bases at J, with 13 bases in the middle. Looked up from germline, CDR1 is LNHDA and CDR2 is SQIVND (reference sequence).

The rearrangement uses TRBV7-6 and TRBJ2-3; 8 bases match TRBD2. This CDR3 region has 16 residues. CDR1 is SGHVS and CDR2 is FNYEAQ in the germline V gene. V trimming: 3 bases; J trimming: 1 base; junction bases outside the gene matches: 6. The CDR3 sequence: CASSFPGGVGTDTQYF. CDR3 coding DNA: TGTGCCAGCAGCTTTCCCGGGGGGGTAGGCACAGATACGCAGTATTTT.

This chain joins TRBV6-6 and TRBJ1-4; no reliable D call. Looked up from germline, CDR1 is MNHNY and CDR2 is SVGAGI (reference sequence). Trimming removed 7 bases from V and 0 bases from J, with 15 bases in between. The CDR3 has 16 residues. CDR3 DNA sequence: TGTGCCAGCAATCTGCGGTACAGCCCAACTAATGAAAAACTGTTTTTT. Amino acids: CASNLRYSPTNEKLFF.

The chain is built from TRBV6-1 and TRBJ1-2; D call uncertain. CDR1 and CDR2 (germline): MNHNS, SASEGT. With 2 bases removed from V and 8 bases from J, the gap between germline ends came to 15 bases. This CDR3 contains 14 residues. The CDR3 is CASSEYRDTGGYTF. The CDR3 nucleotides are TGTGCCAGCAGTGAATATCGGGATACGGGGGGCTACACCTTC.